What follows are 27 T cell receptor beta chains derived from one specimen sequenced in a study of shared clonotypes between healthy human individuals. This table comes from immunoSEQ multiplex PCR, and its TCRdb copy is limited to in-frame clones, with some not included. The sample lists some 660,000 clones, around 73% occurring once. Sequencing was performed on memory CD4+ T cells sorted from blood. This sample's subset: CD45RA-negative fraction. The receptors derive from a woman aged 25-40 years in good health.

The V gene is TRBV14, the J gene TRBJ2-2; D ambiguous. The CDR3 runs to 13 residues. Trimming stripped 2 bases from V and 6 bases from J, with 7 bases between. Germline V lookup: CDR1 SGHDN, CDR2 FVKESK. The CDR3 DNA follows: TGTGCCAGCAGCCAAAGAATACCCGGGGAGCTGTTTTTT. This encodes CASSQRIPGELFF. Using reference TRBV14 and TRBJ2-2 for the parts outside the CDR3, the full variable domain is EAGVTQFPSHSVIEKGQTVTLRCDPISGHDNLYWYRRVMGKEIKFLLHFVKESKQDESGMPNNRFLAERTGGTYSTLKVQPAELEDSGVYFCASSQRIPGELFFGEGSRLTVL.

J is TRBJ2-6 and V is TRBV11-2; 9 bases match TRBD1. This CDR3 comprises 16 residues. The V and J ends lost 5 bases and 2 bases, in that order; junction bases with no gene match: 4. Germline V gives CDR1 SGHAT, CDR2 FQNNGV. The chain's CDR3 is CASSEQGAAGANVLTF. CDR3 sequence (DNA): TGTGCCAGCAGCGAACAGGGGGCGGCTGGGGCCAACGTCCTGACTTTC.

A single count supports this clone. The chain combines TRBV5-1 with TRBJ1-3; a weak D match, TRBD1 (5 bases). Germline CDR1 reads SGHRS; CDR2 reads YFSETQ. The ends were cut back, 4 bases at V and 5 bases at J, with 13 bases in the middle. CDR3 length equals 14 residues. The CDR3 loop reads CASSKEGVRNTIYF. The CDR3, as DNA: TGCGCCAGCAGCAAGGAAGGGGTGAGAAACACCATATATTTT. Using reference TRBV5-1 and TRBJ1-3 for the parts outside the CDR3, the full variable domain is KAGVTQTPRYLIKTRGQQVTLSCSPISGHRSVSWYQQTPGQGLQFLFEYFSETQRNKGNFPGRFSGRQFSNSRSEMNVSTLELGDSALYLCASSKEGVRNTIYFGEGSWLTVV.

The CDR3 sequence is CASSLGTDRETQYF. Here the CDR3 DNA reads TGCGCCAGCAGCTTGGGGACAGATAGAGAGACCCAGTACTTC. This chain links TRBV5-1 with TRBJ2-5, with TRBD1 as a possible D gene (6 bases). Per germline, CDR1 SGHRS and CDR2 YFSETQ. The CDR3 covers 14 residues. V lost 0 bases and J lost 4, with 10 bases in between.

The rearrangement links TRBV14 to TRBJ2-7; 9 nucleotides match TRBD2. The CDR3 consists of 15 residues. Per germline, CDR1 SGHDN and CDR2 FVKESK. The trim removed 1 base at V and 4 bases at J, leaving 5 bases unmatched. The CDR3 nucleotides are TGTGCCAGCAGCCAAGCGCTAGCGGGAAAGTACGAGCAGTACTTC. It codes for CASSQALAGKYEQYF.

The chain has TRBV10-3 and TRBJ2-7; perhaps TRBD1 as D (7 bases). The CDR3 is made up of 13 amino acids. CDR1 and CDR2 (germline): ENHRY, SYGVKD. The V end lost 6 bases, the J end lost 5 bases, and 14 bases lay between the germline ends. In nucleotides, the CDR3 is TGTGCCATCAGCCGCGGGACAGCGGACGAGCAGTACTTC. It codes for CAISRGTADEQYF.

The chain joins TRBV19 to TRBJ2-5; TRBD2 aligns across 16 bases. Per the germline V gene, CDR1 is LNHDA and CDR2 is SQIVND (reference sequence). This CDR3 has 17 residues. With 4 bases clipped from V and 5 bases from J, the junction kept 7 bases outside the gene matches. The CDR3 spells CASSTGTSGRADETQYF. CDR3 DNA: TGTGCCAGTAGTACGGGGACTAGCGGGAGGGCCGATGAGACCCAGTACTTC.

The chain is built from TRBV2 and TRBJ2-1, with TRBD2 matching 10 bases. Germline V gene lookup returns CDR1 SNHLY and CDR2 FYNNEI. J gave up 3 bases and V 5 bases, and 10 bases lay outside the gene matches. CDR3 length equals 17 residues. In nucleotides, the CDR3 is TGTGCCAGCAGTAGACTTACCGGGACTAGCGACTACAATGAGCAGTTCTTC. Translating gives CASSRLTGTSDYNEQFF.

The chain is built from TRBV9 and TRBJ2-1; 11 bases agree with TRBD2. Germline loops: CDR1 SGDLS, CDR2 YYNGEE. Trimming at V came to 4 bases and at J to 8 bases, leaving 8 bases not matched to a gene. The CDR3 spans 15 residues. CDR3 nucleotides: TGTGCCAGCAGCCCTACTAGCGGGAGTGGGCATGAGCAGTTCTTC. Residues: CASSPTSGSGHEQFF.

The CDR3 nucleotides are TGTGCCAGCAGCTTGCGGTTCCGCTCTGGGGCCAACGTCCTGACTTTC. It translates to CASSLRFRSGANVLTF. The chain has TRBV5-6 and TRBJ2-6; D uncertain. The CDR3 is made up of 16 amino acids. V gave up 1 base and J gave up 0 bases, with 8 bases separating them. CDR1 is SGHDT, CDR2 YYEEEE, per germline.

The CDR3 nucleotides read TGTGCCAGCAGACCCGACCGGGACAGGGGATACGAGCAGTACTTC. Encoded protein: CASRPDRDRGYEQYF. The rearrangement links TRBV7-9 to TRBJ2-7, with 10 bases aligning to TRBD1. Germline V gene data show CDR1 as SEHNR and CDR2 as FQNEAQ (reference sequence). V shed 6 bases, J shed 4 bases, and the junction held 9 bases outside the gene matches. This CDR3 spans 15 amino acids.

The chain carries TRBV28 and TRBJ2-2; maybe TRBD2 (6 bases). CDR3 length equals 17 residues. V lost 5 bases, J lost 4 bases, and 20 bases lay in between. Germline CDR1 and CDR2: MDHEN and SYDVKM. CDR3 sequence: CASSPFFGGIGTGELFF. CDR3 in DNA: TGTGCCAGCAGTCCTTTTTTTGGCGGGATAGGCACCGGGGAGCTGTTTTTT.

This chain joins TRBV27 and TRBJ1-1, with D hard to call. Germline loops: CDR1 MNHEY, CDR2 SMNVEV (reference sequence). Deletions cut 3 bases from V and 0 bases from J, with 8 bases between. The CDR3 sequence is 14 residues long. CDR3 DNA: TGTGCCAGCAGTTTGTATCGGCTGAACACTGAAGCTTTCTTT. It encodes CASSLYRLNTEAFF.

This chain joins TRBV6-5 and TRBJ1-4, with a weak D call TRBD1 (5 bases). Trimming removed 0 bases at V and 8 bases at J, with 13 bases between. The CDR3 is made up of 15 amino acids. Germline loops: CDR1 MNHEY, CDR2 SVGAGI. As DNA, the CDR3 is TGTGCCAGCAGTTACTCGGAACGGGGACGCGAAAAACTGTTTTTT. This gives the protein CASSYSERGREKLFF.

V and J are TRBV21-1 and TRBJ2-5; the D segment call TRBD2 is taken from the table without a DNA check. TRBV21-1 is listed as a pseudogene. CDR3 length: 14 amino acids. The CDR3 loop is CARGLRAGEETQYF. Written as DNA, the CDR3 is TGTGCCAGGGGTCTTAGAGCGGGAGAAGAGACCCAGTACTTC.

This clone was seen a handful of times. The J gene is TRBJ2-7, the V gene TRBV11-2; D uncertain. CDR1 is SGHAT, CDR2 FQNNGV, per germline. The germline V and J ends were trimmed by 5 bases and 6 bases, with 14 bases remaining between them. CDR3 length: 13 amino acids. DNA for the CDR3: TGTGCCAGCAGCCTTTCTTTGGCAGCCGAGCAGTACTTC. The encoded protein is CASSLSLAAEQYF.

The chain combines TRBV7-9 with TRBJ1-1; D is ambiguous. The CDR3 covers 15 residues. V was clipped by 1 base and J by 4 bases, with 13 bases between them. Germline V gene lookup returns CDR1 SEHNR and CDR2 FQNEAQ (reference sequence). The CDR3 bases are TGTGCCAGCAGCTTAGTTTCGGGTACGGGCACTGAAGCTTTCTTT. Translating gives CASSLVSGTGTEAFF.

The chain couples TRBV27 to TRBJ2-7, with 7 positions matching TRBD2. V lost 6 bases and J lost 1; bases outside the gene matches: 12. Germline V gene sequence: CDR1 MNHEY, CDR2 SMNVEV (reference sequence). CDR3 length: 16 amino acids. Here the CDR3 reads CASSSPLAGESYEQYF. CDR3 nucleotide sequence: TGTGCCAGCAGCTCGCCCTTGGCGGGGGAGTCCTACGAGCAGTACTTC.

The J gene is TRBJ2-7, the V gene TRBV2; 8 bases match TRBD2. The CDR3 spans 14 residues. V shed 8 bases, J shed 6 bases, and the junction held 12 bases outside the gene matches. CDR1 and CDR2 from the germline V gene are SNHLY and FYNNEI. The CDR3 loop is CASLGRSGGREQYF. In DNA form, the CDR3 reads TGTGCCAGCCTGGGCCGGTCGGGAGGGCGCGAGCAGTACTTC. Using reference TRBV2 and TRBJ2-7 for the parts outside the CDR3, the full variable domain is EPEVTQTPSHQVTQMGQEVILRCVPISNHLYFYWYRQILGQKVEFLVSFYNNEISEKSEIFDDQFSVERPDGSNFTLKIRSTKLEDSAMYFCASLGRSGGREQYFGPGTRLTVT.

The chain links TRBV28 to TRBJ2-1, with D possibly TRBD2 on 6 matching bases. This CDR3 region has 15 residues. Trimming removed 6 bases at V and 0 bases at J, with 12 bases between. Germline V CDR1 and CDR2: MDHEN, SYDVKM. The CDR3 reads CASRPLALSYNEQFF. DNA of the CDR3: TGTGCCAGCAGGCCTCTAGCGCTCTCCTACAATGAGCAGTTCTTC.

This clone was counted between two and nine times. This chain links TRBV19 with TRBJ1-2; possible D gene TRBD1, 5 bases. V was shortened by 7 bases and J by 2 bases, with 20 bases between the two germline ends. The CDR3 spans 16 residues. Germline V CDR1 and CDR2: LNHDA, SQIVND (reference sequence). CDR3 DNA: TGTGCCAGTACCCCCACTGGGACGGGACTGAACTATGGCTACACCTTC. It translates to CASTPTGTGLNYGYTF.

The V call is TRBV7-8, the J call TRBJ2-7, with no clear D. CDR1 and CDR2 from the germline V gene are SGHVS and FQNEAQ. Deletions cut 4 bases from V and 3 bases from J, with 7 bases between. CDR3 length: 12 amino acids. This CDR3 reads CASSSNLYEQYF. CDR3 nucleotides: TGTGCCAGCAGCTCGAACCTCTACGAGCAGTACTTC.

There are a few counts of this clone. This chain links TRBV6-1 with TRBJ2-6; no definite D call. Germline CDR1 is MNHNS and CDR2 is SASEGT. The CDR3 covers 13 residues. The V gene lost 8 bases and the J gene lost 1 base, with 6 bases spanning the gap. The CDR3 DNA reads TGTGCCAGCCTCCCATCTGGGGCCAACGTCCTGACTTTC. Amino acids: CASLPSGANVLTF.

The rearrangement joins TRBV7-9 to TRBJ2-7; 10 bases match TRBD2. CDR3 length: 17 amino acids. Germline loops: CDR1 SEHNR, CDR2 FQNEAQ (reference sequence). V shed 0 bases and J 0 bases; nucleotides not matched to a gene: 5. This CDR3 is CASSLAWTSGISYEQYF. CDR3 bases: TGTGCCAGCAGCTTAGCCTGGACTAGCGGAATCTCCTACGAGCAGTACTTC.

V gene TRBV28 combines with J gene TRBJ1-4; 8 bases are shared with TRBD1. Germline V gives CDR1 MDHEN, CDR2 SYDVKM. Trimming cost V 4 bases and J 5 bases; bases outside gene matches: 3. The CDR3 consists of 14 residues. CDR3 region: CASSSRDRNEKLFF. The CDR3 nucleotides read TGTGCCAGCAGTTCCCGGGACAGGAATGAAAAACTGTTTTTT.

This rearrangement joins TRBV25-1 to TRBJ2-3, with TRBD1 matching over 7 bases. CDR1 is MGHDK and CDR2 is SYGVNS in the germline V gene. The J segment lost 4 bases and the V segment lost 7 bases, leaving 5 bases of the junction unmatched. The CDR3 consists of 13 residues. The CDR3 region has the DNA TGTGCCAGCAAGGGGACAGCCTCAGATACGCAGTATTTT. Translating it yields CASKGTASDTQYF.

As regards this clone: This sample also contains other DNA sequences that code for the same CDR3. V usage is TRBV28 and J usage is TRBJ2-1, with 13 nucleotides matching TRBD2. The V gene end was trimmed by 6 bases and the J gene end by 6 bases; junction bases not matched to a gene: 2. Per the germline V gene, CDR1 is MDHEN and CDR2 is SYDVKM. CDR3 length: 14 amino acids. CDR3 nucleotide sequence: TGTGCCAGCAGCCGACTAGCGGGAGGCAATGAGCAGTTCTTC. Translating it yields CASSRLAGGNEQFF. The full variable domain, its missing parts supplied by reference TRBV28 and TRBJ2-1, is DVKVTQSSRYLVKRTGEKVFLECVQDMDHENMFWYRQDPGLGLRLIYFSYDVKMKEKGDIPEGYSVSREKKERFSLILESASTNQTSMYLCASSRLAGGNEQFFGPGTRLTVL.